This is a list of T cell receptor beta chains from one sample in a study of T cells after yellow fever vaccination. TCRdb itself ran the 5' RACE reads through MiXCR, one entry per CDR3 protein. The sample holds around 360,000 distinct CDR3 sequences, about 9.9% seen once. This material consisted of PBMCs, taken on the day of the first yellow fever vaccination. These receptors were collected from a man between 18 and 29 years old who received the YFV17D yellow fever vaccine. The CDR3 runs from the conserved cysteine through the conserved F or W. The D gene is left open where the match is weak. A clone size is listed for some rows: how often the clone was seen (once, few, many), or a class if it is expanded.

clone size | J gene | D gene | V gene | CDR3 protein | CDR3 DNA
few | TRBJ1-3 | - | TRBV2 | CASTWIHTIYF | TGTGCCAGCACTTGGATCCACACCATATATTTT
few | TRBJ2-2 | - | TRBV4-1 | CASSRSGGELFF | TGCGCCAGCAGCCGGTCGGGCGGGGAGCTGTTTTTT
many | TRBJ1-1 | - | TRBV5-1 | CASSLDRMNTEAFF | TGCGCCAGCAGCTTGGACAGGATGAACACTGAAGCTTTCTTT
few | TRBJ2-5 | - | TRBV9 | CASSAPGTSETQYF | TGTGCCAGCAGCGCCCCCGGGACCTCGGAGACCCAGTACTTC
few | TRBJ2-1 | TRBD1 | TRBV11-3 | CASSLKTGPNEQFF | TGTGCCAGCAGCTTAAAGACAGGGCCGAATGAGCAGTTCTTC
- | TRBJ1-5 | - | TRBV19 | CASSTTGYSNQPQHF | TGTGCCAGTAGTACCACGGGGTACAGCAATCAGCCCCAGCATTTT
- | TRBJ1-2 | - | TRBV18 | CASSPRGANYGYTF | TGTGCCAGCTCACCACGGGGGGCTAACTATGGCTACACCTTC
many | TRBJ2-5 | - | TRBV5-1 | CASSEILETIGTQYF | TGCGCCAGCAGCGAAATACTAGAAACGATTGGGACCCAGTACTTC
many | TRBJ1-4 | - | TRBV5-1 | CASSLGANEKLFF | TGCGCCAGCAGCTTAGGGGCCAATGAAAAACTGTTTTTT
- | TRBJ1-5 | - | TRBV20-1 | CSARTGNQPQHF | TGCAGTGCGAGGACAGGCAATCAGCCCCAGCATTTT
- | TRBJ2-2 | - | TRBV6-2/TRBV6-3 | CASSYTGGTRELFF | TGTGCCAGCAGTTACACCGGGGGCACGAGGGAGCTGTTTTTT
few | TRBJ2-2 | TRBD1 | TRBV7-9 | CASRITGDTGELFF | TGTGCCAGCAGGATAACAGGGGACACCGGGGAGCTGTTTTTT
many | TRBJ2-2 | TRBD1 | TRBV6-4 | CASSETPGQGSGELFF | TGTGCCAGCAGCGAAACCCCCGGACAGGGATCCGGGGAGCTGTTTTTT
many | TRBJ2-2 | TRBD2 | TRBV5-1 | CASSPTPGGAIGELFF | TGCGCCAGCAGCCCCACCCCCGGGGGGGCCATCGGGGAGCTGTTTTTT
few | TRBJ2-7 | TRBD1 | TRBV9 | CASSVGTGGIYEQYF | TGTGCCAGCAGTGTCGGGACAGGGGGTATTTACGAGCAGTACTTC
- | TRBJ1-4 | TRBD1 | TRBV6-1 | CASSDPTGSEEKLFF | TGTGCCAGCAGTGACCCGACAGGGTCGGAAGAAAAACTGTTTTTT
- | TRBJ1-6 | - | TRBV20-1 | CSARDRQGGNSPLHF | TGCAGTGCTAGAGATCGTCAGGGAGGTAATTCACCCCTCCACTTT
- | TRBJ1-1 | TRBD1 | TRBV7-9 | CASSSQGVTEAFF | TGTGCCAGCAGCTCGCAGGGGGTCACTGAAGCTTTCTTT
- | TRBJ2-5 | - | TRBV7-9 | CASSLWGRREETQYF | TGTGCCAGCAGCTTATGGGGAAGGAGGGAAGAGACCCAGTACTTC
- | TRBJ1-1 | TRBD1 | TRBV12-3/TRBV12-4 | CASSFRDSEAFF | TGTGCCAGCAGTTTCCGGGACAGCGAAGCTTTCTTT
few | TRBJ1-1 | - | TRBV5-1 | CASSLALALNTEAFF | TGCGCCAGCAGCTTGGCGCTCGCCTTGAACACTGAAGCTTTCTTT
few | TRBJ1-2 | - | TRBV20-1 | CSARDLTFRGGYTF | TGCAGTGCTAGAGATCTTACCTTCCGGGGAGGCTACACCTTC
few | TRBJ2-1 | - | TRBV4-3 | CASSQDSRASYNEQFF | TGCGCCAGCAGCCAAGATTCCAGGGCGTCCTACAATGAGCAGTTCTTC
- | TRBJ1-1 | - | TRBV5-1 | CASSLASPQNTEAFF | TGCGCCAGCAGCTTGGCATCCCCACAGAACACTGAAGCTTTCTTT
many | TRBJ2-5 | - | TRBV20-1 | CSARDPSGQSAQYF | TGCAGTGCTAGAGACCCGAGCGGCCAGTCGGCCCAGTACTTC
few | TRBJ1-2 | TRBD1 | TRBV7-9 | CASSLAWTGASPYTF | TGTGCCAGCAGCTTAGCTTGGACAGGGGCCTCTCCCTACACCTTC
few | TRBJ1-3 | - | TRBV5-1 | CASSLGSSGPGNTIYF | TGCGCCAGCAGCTTGGGTTCTTCGGGGCCTGGAAACACCATATATTTT
few | TRBJ2-3 | - | TRBV5-1 | CASSLASGVGTDTQYF | TGCGCCAGCAGCTTGGCTTCAGGGGTTGGCACAGATACGCAGTATTTT
many | TRBJ2-1 | TRBD2 | TRBV4-3 | CASSQDRSGGVENEQFF | TGCGCCAGCAGCCAAGACCGTTCGGGGGGGGTCGAGAATGAGCAGTTCTTC
many | TRBJ1-1 | TRBD1 | TRBV7-2 | CASSLNPGTGNTEAFF | TGTGCCAGCAGCTTAAACCCCGGGACAGGGAACACTGAAGCTTTCTTT
few | TRBJ2-1 | TRBD2 | TRBV7-2 | CASSFGLAGSLGNEQFF | TGTGCCAGCAGCTTCGGACTAGCGGGGTCTCTGGGCAATGAGCAGTTCTTC
- | TRBJ2-3 | - | TRBV5-1 | CASSLSQGSDTQYF | TGCGCCAGCAGCTTGAGCCAGGGATCAGATACGCAGTATTTT
- | TRBJ2-2 | TRBD2 | TRBV20-1 | CSAGLAGTGELFF | TGCAGTGCGGGGCTAGCGGGGACCGGGGAGCTGTTTTTT
many | TRBJ2-5 | TRBD1 | TRBV7-2 | CASSWTPGQQETQYF | TGTGCCAGCAGCTGGACTCCGGGACAGCAAGAGACCCAGTACTTC
few | TRBJ2-2 | TRBD2 | TRBV6-1 | CASSRALAGGRTGELFF | TGTGCCAGCAGCCGGGCCCTAGCGGGGGGGCGTACCGGGGAGCTGTTTTTT
many | TRBJ1-5 | - | TRBV11-2 | CASSLEYNQPQHF | TGTGCCAGCAGCTTAGAATACAATCAGCCCCAGCATTTT